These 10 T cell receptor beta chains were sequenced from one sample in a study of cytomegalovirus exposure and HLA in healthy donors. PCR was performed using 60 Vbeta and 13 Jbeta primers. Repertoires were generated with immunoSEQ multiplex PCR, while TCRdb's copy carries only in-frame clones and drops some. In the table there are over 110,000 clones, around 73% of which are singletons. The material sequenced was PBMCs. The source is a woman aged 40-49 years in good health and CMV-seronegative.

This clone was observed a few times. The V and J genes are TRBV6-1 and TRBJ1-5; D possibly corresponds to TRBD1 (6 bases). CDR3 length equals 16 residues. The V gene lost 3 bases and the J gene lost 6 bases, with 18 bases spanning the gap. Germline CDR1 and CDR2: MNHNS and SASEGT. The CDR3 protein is CASSERGRGAGQPQHF. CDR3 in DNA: TGTGCCAGCAGTGAGCGCGGTCGGGGGGCTGGTCAGCCCCAGCATTTT.

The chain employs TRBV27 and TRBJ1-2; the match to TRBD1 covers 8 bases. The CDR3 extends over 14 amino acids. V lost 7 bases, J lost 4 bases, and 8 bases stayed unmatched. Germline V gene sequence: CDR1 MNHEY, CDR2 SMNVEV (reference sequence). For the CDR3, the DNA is TGTGCCAGCAAAGAACGACAGGGGATCTATGGCTACACCTTC. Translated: CASKERQGIYGYTF.

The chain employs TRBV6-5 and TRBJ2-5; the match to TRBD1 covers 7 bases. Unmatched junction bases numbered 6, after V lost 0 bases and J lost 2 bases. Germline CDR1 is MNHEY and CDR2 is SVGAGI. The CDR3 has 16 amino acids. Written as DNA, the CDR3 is TGTGCCAGCAGTTACTCACCAGACAGGGTACAAGAGACCCAGTACTTC. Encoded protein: CASSYSPDRVQETQYF.

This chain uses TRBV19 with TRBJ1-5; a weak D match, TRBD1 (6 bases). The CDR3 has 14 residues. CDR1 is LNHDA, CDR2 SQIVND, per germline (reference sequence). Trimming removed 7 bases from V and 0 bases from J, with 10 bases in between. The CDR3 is CASKRQDSNQPQHF. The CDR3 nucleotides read TGTGCCAGTAAACGACAGGATAGCAATCAGCCCCAGCATTTT.

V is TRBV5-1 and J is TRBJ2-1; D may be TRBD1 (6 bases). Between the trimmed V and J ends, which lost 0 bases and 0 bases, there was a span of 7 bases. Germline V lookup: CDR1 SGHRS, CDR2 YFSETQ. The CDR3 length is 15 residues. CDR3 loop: CASSLVQGSYNEQFF. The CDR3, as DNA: TGCGCCAGCAGCTTGGTACAGGGCTCCTACAATGAGCAGTTCTTC.

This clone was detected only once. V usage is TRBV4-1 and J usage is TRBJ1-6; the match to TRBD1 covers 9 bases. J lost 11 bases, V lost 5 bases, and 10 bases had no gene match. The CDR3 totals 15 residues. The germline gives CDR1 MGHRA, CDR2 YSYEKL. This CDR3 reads CASSFRDRDDTPLHF. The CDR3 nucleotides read TGCGCCAGCAGCTTCCGGGACAGGGATGATACACCCCTCCACTTT.

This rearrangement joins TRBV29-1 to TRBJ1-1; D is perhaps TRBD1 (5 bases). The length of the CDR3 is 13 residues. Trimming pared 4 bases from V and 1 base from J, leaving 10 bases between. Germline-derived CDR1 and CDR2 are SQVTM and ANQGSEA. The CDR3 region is CSVAQGTNTEAFF. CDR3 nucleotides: TGCAGCGTTGCTCAGGGAACGAACACTGAAGCTTTCTTT.

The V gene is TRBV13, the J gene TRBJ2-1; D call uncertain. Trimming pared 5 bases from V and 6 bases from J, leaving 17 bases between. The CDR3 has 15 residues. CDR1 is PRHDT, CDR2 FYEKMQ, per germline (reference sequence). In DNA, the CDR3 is TGTGCCAGCAGCGCAGAGTTTAACTACCCCAATGAGCAGTTCTTC. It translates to CASSAEFNYPNEQFF.

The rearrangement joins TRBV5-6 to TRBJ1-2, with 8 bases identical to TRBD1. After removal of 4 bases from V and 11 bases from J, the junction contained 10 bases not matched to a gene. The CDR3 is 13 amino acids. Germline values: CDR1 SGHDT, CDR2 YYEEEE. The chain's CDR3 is CASSLGQDMDYTF. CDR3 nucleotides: TGTGCCAGCAGCCTGGGACAGGACATGGATTACACCTTC.

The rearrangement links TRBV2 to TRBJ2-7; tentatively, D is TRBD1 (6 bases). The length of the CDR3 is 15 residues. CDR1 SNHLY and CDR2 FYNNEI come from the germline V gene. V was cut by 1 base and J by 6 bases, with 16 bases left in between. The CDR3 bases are TGTGCCAGCAGTGAAGGCCTGGTACAAGGGGGCGAGCAGTACTTC. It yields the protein CASSEGLVQGGEQYF.